Shown below are 18 T cell receptor beta chains from a single sample sequenced in a study of neurological immune-mediated disorders. MiXCR, applied by TCRdb to the 5' RACE reads, yields one record per CDR3 protein. The sample gives under 20,000 distinct CDR3 sequences, more than 2% of which show up once; 5.5% is in the top ten. Material for sequencing was PBMCs. The origin of the receptors is a woman aged 18-30 years with multiple sclerosis.

This clonotype was seen repeatedly, ten times or more. Its ends do not fully match the called genes, so a read error is possible. The chain uses TRBV29-1 and TRBJ1-5, with a tentative D call TRBD1 (5 bases). Germline V lookup: CDR1 SQVTM, CDR2 ANQGSEA. This CDR3 region has 13 residues. The DNA for the CDR3 is TGCAGCGTAGTTCAGGGCGGCAATCAGCCCCAGAATTTT. Translation: CSVVQGGNQPQNF. Combining the CDR3 with reference TRBV29-1 and TRBJ1-5 gives the whole variable domain SAVISQKPSRDICQRGTSLTIQCQVDSQVTMMFWYRQQPGQSLTLIATANQGSEATYESGFVIDKFPISRPNLTFSTLTVSNMSPEDSSIYLCSVVQGGNQPQNFGDGTRLSIL.

This clonotype was seen ten or more times. This chain links TRBV10-3 with TRBJ1-3; D is ambiguous. CDR1 and CDR2 (germline): ENHRY, SYGVKD. V lost 3 bases to trimming and J lost 0 bases, with 9 bases between them. The CDR3 contains 15 residues. This CDR3 is CAISDSTDSGNTIYF. Here the CDR3 DNA reads TGTGCCATCAGTGATTCTACAGACTCTGGAAACACCATATATTTT.

This clonotype was observed many times. This chain uses TRBV27 with TRBJ2-5; D is ambiguous. The CDR3 spans 14 residues. V gave up 1 base and J gave up 1 base, with 7 bases separating them. Germline CDR1 MNHEY, CDR2 SMNVEV (reference sequence). For the CDR3, the DNA is TGTGCCAGCAGTTTATTACCAATCCAAGAGACCCAGTACTTC. As protein: CASSLLPIQETQYF.

Sample share makes this clonotype medium-sized. V usage is TRBV9 and J usage is TRBJ1-2; D perhaps matches TRBD1 (6 bases). The CDR3 is 15 amino acids. Germline CDR1 is SGDLS and CDR2 is YYNGEE. V was shortened by 0 bases and J by 8 bases, with 17 bases between the two germline ends. CDR3 amino acids: CASSVVEQGSQGYTF. The CDR3 DNA is TGTGCCAGCAGCGTAGTGGAACAGGGTTCTCAGGGCTACACCTTC.

In this sample, this clonotype turned up many times. This chain links TRBV6-5 with TRBJ1-4, with 7 bases aligning to TRBD1. The CDR3 is made up of 12 amino acids. The V and J ends lost 4 bases and 7 bases, in that order; junction bases with no gene match: 0. Germline CDR1 MNHEY, CDR2 SVGAGI. The CDR3 spells CASSSGGEKLFF. DNA for the CDR3: TGTGCCAGCAGTTCAGGGGGTGAAAAACTGTTTTTT.

This clonotype has a count of ten or more. The V and J genes are TRBV7-6 and TRBJ2-6, with TRBD2 as a possible D gene (6 bases). With 5 bases removed from V and 1 base from J, the gap between germline ends came to 18 bases. This CDR3 region has 18 residues. Germline lookup yields CDR1 SGHVS and CDR2 FNYEAQ. The CDR3, as DNA: TGTGCCAGCAGCACTCGGCCCCCGACTAGATCTGGGGCCAACGTCCTGACTTTC. It encodes CASSTRPPTRSGANVLTF. The complete variable domain, with remaining parts taken from reference TRBV7-6 and TRBJ2-6, reads GAGVSQSPRYKVTKRGQDVALRCDPISGHVSLYWYRQALGQGPEFLTYFNYEAQQDKSGLPNDRFSAERPEGSISTLTIQRTEQRDSAMYRCASSTRPPTRSGANVLTFGAGSRLTVL.

Relative to its sample, this clonotype is medium-sized. This chain connects TRBV7-9 to TRBJ2-2; 7 positions agree with TRBD1. The V segment lost 5 bases and the J segment 6 bases; nucleotides outside the gene matches: 9. From germline, CDR1 is SEHNR and CDR2 FQNEAQ (reference sequence). The CDR3 has 15 amino acids. DNA of the CDR3: TGTGCCAGCAGCCCCGGGGACAGCCCTCCCGGGGAGCTGTTTTTT. Its protein product is CASSPGDSPPGELFF.

This clonotype has a count of ten or more. This chain uses TRBV20-1 with TRBJ2-7; TRBD1 is a possible D gene (6 bases). CDR1 DFQATT and CDR2 SNEGSKA come from the germline V gene (reference sequence). CDR3 length: 13 residues. Trimming stripped 6 bases from V and 3 bases from J, with 15 bases between. CDR3 DNA sequence: TGCAGTGCCCTGTCCTCAGGGGACTACGAGCAGTACGTC. Amino acid sequence: CSALSSGDYEQYV.

A word on this clonotype: Because it lacks the conserved phenylalanine or tryptophan at the end, this CDR3 is likely a read error. V and J are TRBV12-3 or TRBV12-4 and TRBJ1-5; D not resolved. This CDR3 has 13 amino acids. Trimming left V 6 bases short and J 5 bases short, with 11 bases between. The CDR3: CASSDGVDQPQHN. As DNA, the CDR3 is TGTGCCAGCAGCGACGGGGTCGATCAGCCCCAGCATAAT.

This clonotype rates as medium-sized. The chain carries TRBV3-1 and TRBJ1-1; D is unclear. Trimming pared 0 bases from V and 7 bases from J, leaving 9 bases between. The CDR3 runs 13 residues. The germline CDR1 and CDR2 sequences are LGHDT and YNNKEL (reference sequence). The CDR3 DNA follows: TGTGCCAGCAGCCAAGATTTGGCAGTTGAAGCTTTCTTT. It translates to CASSQDLAVEAFF.

In this sample, this clonotype turned up a few times. V usage is TRBV20-1 and J usage is TRBJ1-2; no definite D call. From germline, CDR1 is DFQATT and CDR2 SNEGSKA (reference sequence). Trimming cost V 5 bases and J 2 bases, with 15 bases left between them. CDR3 length: 14 amino acids. CDR3 residues: CSARFSAGNYGYTF. Written as DNA, the CDR3 is TGCAGTGCTCGGTTTTCGGCAGGCAACTATGGCTACACCTTC.

This clonotype was seen many times. The chain employs TRBV6-2 or TRBV6-3 and TRBJ2-1; D is possibly TRBD1 or TRBD2 (5 bases each). Germline loops: CDR1 MNHEY, CDR2 SVGEGT. V shed 4 bases and J shed 9 bases, with 16 bases lying between them. The length of the CDR3 is 14 residues. In nucleotides, the CDR3 is TGTGCCAGCAGTTCTCCGGGACCTCCAAGTGAGCAGTTCTTC. Residues: CASSSPGPPSEQFF.

This clonotype was seen ten or more times. The chain couples TRBV20-1 to TRBJ1-6; TRBD1 agrees at 10 bases. The CDR3 is made up of 15 amino acids. The germline gives CDR1 DFQATT, CDR2 SNEGSKA (reference sequence). J gave up 7 bases and V 1 base, and 4 bases lay outside the gene matches. The CDR3 spells CSARAGGQGNSPLHF. The CDR3 DNA is TGCAGTGCTAGAGCTGGGGGACAGGGGAATTCACCCCTCCACTTT.

At least ten counts were recorded for this clonotype. The chain couples TRBV20-1 to TRBJ2-1; 11 positions agree with TRBD2. In germline, CDR1 is DFQATT, CDR2 SNEGSKA (reference sequence). The CDR3 is 19 amino acids. J gave up 4 bases and V 3 bases, and 17 bases lay outside the gene matches. The CDR3 sequence: CSARALAGDREWLYNEQFF. In DNA form, the CDR3 reads TGCAGTGCTAGGGCACTAGCGGGAGATCGAGAATGGCTATACAATGAGCAGTTCTTC.

The chain carries TRBV6-1 and TRBJ2-1; D might be TRBD1 (6 bases). The CDR3 is 12 amino acids. The germline V and J ends were trimmed by 5 bases and 8 bases, with 10 bases remaining between them. CDR1 and CDR2 (germline): MNHNS, SASEGT. The CDR3 region has the DNA TGTGCCAGCAGTTACAGGGTTCATGAGCAGTTCTTC. Amino acid sequence: CASSYRVHEQFF.

This clonotype was seen ten or more times. This rearrangement joins TRBV20-1 to TRBJ2-3, with 9 positions matching TRBD1. Germline values: CDR1 DFQATT, CDR2 SNEGSKA (reference sequence). The CDR3 is made up of 13 amino acids. The CDR3 DNA reads TGCAGGCAGCTTCGACAGGGGGAAAATACGCAGTATTTT. Its translation: CRQLRQGENTQYF.

This clonotype has a count of ten or more. The CDR3 DNA follows: TGTGCCAGTGGAATCTACGAGCAGTACTTC. Translated: CASGIYEQYF. The chain has TRBV2 and TRBJ2-7; D uncertain. The V and J ends lost 9 bases and 3 bases respectively, with 6 bases between them. Germline V gene lookup returns CDR1 SNHLY and CDR2 FYNNEI. CDR3 length: 10 residues.

In this sample, this clonotype turned up many times. The chain links TRBV20-1 to TRBJ1-2; D ambiguous. The CDR3 has 14 amino acids. Germline V CDR1 and CDR2: DFQATT, SNEGSKA (reference sequence). V was shortened by 3 bases and J by 8 bases, with 19 bases between the two germline ends. Here the CDR3 reads CSASGFETLGGYTF. The CDR3 DNA sequence: TGCAGTGCTAGTGGTTTTGAGACCCTAGGGGGCTACACCTTC.